The TCR beta chain under discussion was sequenced for a study of blood T cells in healthy people across ages. The second PCR ran about 6 to 12 cycles with a sample-barcoded 5' primer and J-beta primers. Each cDNA molecule was tagged by a template-switch adaptor that had 12 random nucleotides. MiXCR was run by TCRdb on the 5' RACE reads, yielding one entry per CDR3 protein. The top ten clones hold about 2.1% of a sample with over 1,500,000 distinct CDR3 sequences, around 50% of them seen once. This clonotype was counted a few times. The CDR3 loop spans 14 amino acids. V lost 5 bases and J lost 5, with 15 bases in between. CDR1 is MNHEY, CDR2 SMNVEV, per germline (reference sequence).

The rearrangement links TRBV27 to TRBJ2-5; no firm D call. This receptor was obtained from a woman in her thirties or forties in good health. Input material: blood. The CDR3 sequence: CASSPRSPEETQYF. The CDR3 DNA reads TGTGCCAGCAGTCCCCGATCACCGGAGGAGACCCAGTACTTC.